This TCR beta chain was identified during a study of T-cell reconstitution after alpha-beta-depleted transplantation in children. Trimming shortened V by 0 bases and J by 6 bases, and 12 bases separated the two germline ends. Germline values: CDR1 SGHRS, CDR2 YFSETQ. This CDR3 has 14 residues. This clonotype has only a few counts. What it binds is unknown. Findings and caveats of the study: The origin of alpha-beta T cells about two months after transplant was reportedly several hundred expanded graft clones. At one year after transplant, newly produced T cells mostly accounted for T-cell counts and diversity.

A library of TCRbeta sequences, prepared with unique molecular identifiers, was generated. TCRdb fed the PCR reads into MiXCR, producing one record per CDR3 protein. The repertoire holds about 300,000 distinct CDR3 sequences, with less than 9.5% as singletons. The chain links TRBV5-1 to TRBJ1-2; D ambiguous. The source was peripheral blood, collected 360 days after TCRalphabeta/CD19-depleted stem cell transplant. The clonotype originates from a female patient aged 2 to 10 who had a stem cell transplant for Fanconi anemia, so the T cells may come from the graft donor. CDR3: CASSLGQNSHGYTF. The CDR3 DNA is TGCGCCAGCAGCTTGGGACAAAATTCACATGGCTACACCTTC. Variable domain in full (rest from reference TRBV5-1 and TRBJ1-2): KAGVTQTPRYLIKTRGQQVTLSCSPISGHRSVSWYQQTPGQGLQFLFEYFSETQRNKGNFPGRFSGRQFSNSRSEMNVSTLELGDSALYLCASSLGQNSHGYTFGSGTRLTVV.